A selection of T cell receptor beta chains follows, all from one sample in a study of technical replicates of blood from a handful of donors. Clones were sequenced by immunoSEQ multiplex PCR, and TCRdb holds only the in-frame ones, with some missing. Of under 70,000 clones in the sample, about 86% were seen once. The sequenced sample consisted of PBMCs. The receptors come from a human donor in good health. Some clones in this sample may be carry-over from other donors' samples. Each CDR3 is given with its conserved first and last residue. A D gene is named only where the DNA matches it firmly. Clone size is not always given. Where it is, it says once, few, many or a class for expanded clones.

DNA	CDR3	J	D	V	size
TGCAGCGTTGAAATCCTCAGGAGGGACATTCAGTACTTC	CSVEILRRDIQYF	TRBJ2-4	NA	TRBV29-1	NA
TGTGCCAGCAGCCAAGGTCGACAGGGTCAAGGCTACACCTTC	CASSQGRQGQGYTF	TRBJ1-2	TRBD1	TRBV4-2	NA
TGTGCCAGCAGTTTATTCGGGGGACAGTCCTATGGCTACACCTTC	CASSLFGGQSYGYTF	TRBJ1-2	TRBD1	TRBV28	NA
TGTGCCAGCTCGGCCGCGGATAGTTCTGAAGCTTTCTTT	CASSAADSSEAFF	TRBJ1-1	NA	TRBV18	NA
TGTGCCAGCAGTCTTCAAGGGGTCGACAATGAGCAGTTCTTC	CASSLQGVDNEQFF	TRBJ2-1	NA	TRBV5-4	NA
TGTGCCAGCAGCGTAGGGGGACTAGCTCGCAATGAGCAGTTCTTC	CASSVGGLARNEQFF	TRBJ2-1	TRBD2	TRBV9	once
TGTGCCAGCAGTTCGCCCTCTAAGACAGGTTCTAACTATGGCTACACCTTC	CASSSPSKTGSNYGYTF	TRBJ1-2	NA	TRBV27	NA
TGTGCCAGCAGTGCGCCTCCGGGACAGGGGGCGGAAGGCTACACCTTC	CASSAPPGQGAEGYTF	TRBJ1-2	TRBD1	TRBV2	NA
TGTGCCACCAGAGAACGGGAGGCGGACAATGAGCAGTTCTTC	CATREREADNEQFF	TRBJ2-1	TRBD2	TRBV15	NA
TGTGCCAGCAGCAGAGGACAGGGGGCAGATACGCAGTATTTT	CASSRGQGADTQYF	TRBJ2-3	TRBD1	TRBV7-2	NA
TGTGCCAGCAGCTTGGTACAGCAGGGTGAAAAACTGTTTTTT	CASSLVQQGEKLFF	TRBJ1-4	NA	TRBV5-6	NA
TGTGCCAGCAGCCAACGGACAGTCTATAGCAATCAGCCCCAGCATTTT	CASSQRTVYSNQPQHF	TRBJ1-5	NA	TRBV16	few
TGTGCCAGCAGCAACAGGGACCACTTAGAGACCCAGTACTTC	CASSNRDHLETQYF	TRBJ2-5	NA	TRBV6-6	NA
TGTGCCAGCTCAGTAGGGACACGGAACACCGGGGAGCTGTTTTTT	CASSVGTRNTGELFF	TRBJ2-2	NA	TRBV18	NA
TGTGCCAGCAGCTTGCGGGGGTTTCTCTCCTACGAGCAGTACTTC	CASSLRGFLSYEQYF	TRBJ2-7	NA	TRBV5-4	NA
TGTGCTAGTGGTTTAGGACAGGGGATAAGTGAAAAACTGTTTTTT	CASGLGQGISEKLFF	TRBJ1-4	TRBD1	TRBV12-5	NA
TGCGCCAGCAGCTCCTTTAGCGGGGAACTCTACAATGAGCAGTTCTTC	CASSSFSGELYNEQFF	TRBJ2-1	TRBD2	TRBV5-1	once
TGTGCCAGCAGCAACAGGGGGCGCCCCTATGGCTACACCTTC	CASSNRGRPYGYTF	TRBJ1-2	TRBD1	TRBV11-1	NA
TGTGCCAGTAGTATCCCCTCGACAGGGAACGGTCAGCCCCAGCATTTT	CASSIPSTGNGQPQHF	TRBJ1-5	TRBD1	TRBV19	once
TGCGCCAGCAGCCAAGATCAGTCAGAATACTATGGCTACACCTTC	CASSQDQSEYYGYTF	TRBJ1-2	NA	TRBV4-3	NA
TGCGCCAGCAGCCAAGTTGGAGACACTGAAGCTTTCTTT	CASSQVGDTEAFF	TRBJ1-1	NA	TRBV4-1	NA
TGTGCCACCAGGGATATGGGCGGGGGGGAGGATACGCAGTATTTT	CATRDMGGGEDTQYF	TRBJ2-3	TRBD2	TRBV15	NA
TGTGCCAGCAGCCGAAGCGGGAGTAGGGCAGATACGCAGTATTTT	CASSRSGSRADTQYF	TRBJ2-3	TRBD2	TRBV5-6	NA
TGTGCCAGCAGACGGCCGGGACAGGGCTACGAGCAGTACTTC	CASRRPGQGYEQYF	TRBJ2-7	TRBD1	TRBV7-9	NA
TGTGCCAGCTCACCACCGGGGACACTAAACACTGAAGCTTTCTTT	CASSPPGTLNTEAFF	TRBJ1-1	NA	TRBV18	NA
TGTGCCAGCTCACCCCTCTCTGGGGCCAACGTCCTGACTTTC	CASSPLSGANVLTF	TRBJ2-6	NA	TRBV18	once
TGTGCCAGCAGCTCTGACAGGGGAGCCTACGAGCAGTACTTC	CASSSDRGAYEQYF	TRBJ2-7	TRBD1	TRBV9	NA
TGTGCCATCAGGCCCAGACTAGCGGGAGGCCCCATAACCTACGAGCAGTACTTC	CAIRPRLAGGPITYEQYF	TRBJ2-7	TRBD2	TRBV10-3	NA
TGTGCCAGCAGCTTAGATATTTCTGTGGGCTACACCTTC	CASSLDISVGYTF	TRBJ1-2	NA	TRBV7-8	NA
TGCAGCGTTGACGTCGGGCTAGCGGCCGGAGATGAGCAGTTCTTC	CSVDVGLAAGDEQFF	TRBJ2-1	TRBD2	TRBV29-1	few
TGTGCCAGCAGCTTTGGGGGCAGCCGCTACGAGCAGTACTTC	CASSFGGSRYEQYF	TRBJ2-7	NA	TRBV12-1	NA
TGTGCCAGCAGCCCGGATAGGAGCTCCTATAATTCACCCCTCCACTTT	CASSPDRSSYNSPLHF	TRBJ1-6	NA	TRBV2	NA
TGTGCCAGCAGTTACTCCCAGGGATTAATCTACGAGCAGTACTTC	CASSYSQGLIYEQYF	TRBJ2-7	NA	TRBV6-5	once
TGTGCCTGGGGACCGGGACTAGCGGTCTACGAGCAGTACTTC	CAWGPGLAVYEQYF	TRBJ2-7	TRBD2	TRBV30	NA
TGTGCCAGCAGCCAAGGGGGAGTTGTGAACACTGAAGCTTTCTTT	CASSQGGVVNTEAFF	TRBJ1-1	NA	TRBV4-2	NA
TGCGCCAGCAGCTTGGCTCTCGGCGGAGTTCTAAACACTGAAGCTTTCTTT	CASSLALGGVLNTEAFF	TRBJ1-1	NA	TRBV5-1	NA
TGTGCCAGCAGCTTATTTGGGGGGAAGGACTACGAGCAGTACTTC	CASSLFGGKDYEQYF	TRBJ2-7	NA	TRBV7-8	NA
TGTGCCACTAGTGTTTCCACTCAGCCCCAGCATTTT	CATSVSTQPQHF	TRBJ1-5	NA	TRBV15	NA
TGTGCCAGCAGCTCGACAGACAGCAACACTGAAGCTTTCTTT	CASSSTDSNTEAFF	TRBJ1-1	NA	TRBV7-9	NA
TGTGCCAGCAGCACGACAGGGCCCGGGGAGCTGTTTTTT	CASSTTGPGELFF	TRBJ2-2	TRBD1	TRBV7-3	once
TGTGCCAGCAGTGAAGCGCGCTCTCAAGAGACCCAGTACTTC	CASSEARSQETQYF	TRBJ2-5	NA	TRBV6-1	NA
TGTGCCAGCAGTTATGACAGATTCGTTTCTAACTATGGCTACACCTTC	CASSYDRFVSNYGYTF	TRBJ1-2	NA	TRBV6-6	NA
TGTGCTAGTGGTTTCGGGTTATCAAGCACTGAAGCTTTCTTT	CASGFGLSSTEAFF	TRBJ1-1	NA	TRBV12-5	NA
TGTGCCAGCAGCCCAGCGGGAGGGTTGGAGACCCAGTACTTC	CASSPAGGLETQYF	TRBJ2-5	TRBD2	TRBV11-2	once
TGTGCCAGCAGTTACCAGGGTTTGTGGGAAAACACTGAAGCTTTCTTT	CASSYQGLWENTEAFF	TRBJ1-1	NA	TRBV6-5	NA
TGTGCCAGCAGCCAACCGAGAACTAGCGGGAGCTACAATGAGCAGTTCTTC	CASSQPRTSGSYNEQFF	TRBJ2-1	TRBD2	TRBV4-2	NA
TGTGCCAGTAGTAGCGGACAGGGAAGCTCCTATAATTCACCCCTCCACTTT	CASSSGQGSSYNSPLHF	TRBJ1-6	TRBD1	TRBV19	NA
TGTGCCAGCTCACGGGCCTACACACAGTACTTC	CASSRAYTQYF	TRBJ2-7	NA	TRBV18	once
TGTGCCAGCAGCACGGACAGGGGTAATTCACCCCTCCACTTT	CASSTDRGNSPLHF	TRBJ1-6	TRBD1	TRBV9	NA
TGTGCCAGCAGTGGCACCGGGACAGGGGAGTTACGACTGTTTTTT	CASSGTGTGELRLFF	TRBJ1-4	TRBD1	TRBV6-6	NA
TGTGCCTGGGACCGGGACTTCAACGAGCAGTACTTC	CAWDRDFNEQYF	TRBJ2-7	NA	TRBV30	NA
TGTGCCAGCAGCACCGACAGGGGATCTCCCTACGAGCAGTACTTC	CASSTDRGSPYEQYF	TRBJ2-7	TRBD1	TRBV4-2	NA
TGTGCCAGCAGCTTAGCTCCGGGACAGAGCTACGAGCAGTACTTC	CASSLAPGQSYEQYF	TRBJ2-7	TRBD1	TRBV7-8	NA
TGTGCCAGCAGTGAAGGGGGACAGGGCTACTATGGCTACACCTTC	CASSEGGQGYYGYTF	TRBJ1-2	TRBD1	TRBV2	NA
TGTGCCAGCAGTGACAGTGAAAAACTGTTTTTT	CASSDSEKLFF	TRBJ1-4	NA	TRBV7-9	NA
TGTGCCAGCAGCTTCCCAAGACCAGGCAACGAGCAGTACTTC	CASSFPRPGNEQYF	TRBJ2-7	NA	TRBV7-9	few
TGTGCCAGCAAAATTGGGGGGGAGAACACTGAAGCTTTCTTT	CASKIGGENTEAFF	TRBJ1-1	NA	TRBV27	NA